These 18 T cell receptor beta chains were sequenced from one sample in a study of HIV-infected patients and healthy controls. TCRdb called the 5' RACE reads again in MiXCR, with one record for every CDR3 protein. The data hold roughly 70,000 distinct CDR3 sequences, with 16% observed a single time. The specimen sequenced was CD4+ T cells from blood. Every receptor here comes from a human donor in good health.

This clonotype was seen a few times. This chain links TRBV6-2 or TRBV6-3 with TRBJ1-4; maybe TRBD1 (6 bases). V lost 10 bases, J lost 10 bases, and 19 bases lay in between. The CDR3 runs 13 residues. Germline V CDR1 and CDR2: MNHEY, SVGEGT. This CDR3 reads CATVLPGQGKLFF. In DNA, the CDR3 is TGTGCCACCGTACTTCCGGGACAAGGAAAACTGTTTTTT.

The chain combines TRBV7-9 with TRBJ2-1, with TRBD2 matching 7 bases. CDR3 length: 16 amino acids. V lost 5 bases to trimming and J lost 1 base; unmatched junction nucleotides: 8. CDR1 and CDR2 (germline): SEHNR, FQNEAQ (reference sequence). DNA of the CDR3: TGTGCCAGCAGCACGATGGCGGGAGTTTCCTACAATGAGCAGTTCTTC. It codes for CASSTMAGVSYNEQFF.

This clonotype was counted at least ten times. The chain links TRBV6-6 to TRBJ2-7, with D maybe TRBD2 (6 bases). V was pared by 3 bases and J by 0 bases, with 9 bases between. Germline CDR1 is MNHNY and CDR2 is SVGAGI (reference sequence). This CDR3 comprises 14 residues. Here the CDR3 reads CASSYTSSSYEQYF. CDR3 bases: TGTGCCAGCAGTTATACTAGCAGCTCCTACGAGCAGTACTTC.

The chain uses TRBV28 and TRBJ2-7; maybe TRBD2 (6 bases). Trimming stripped 10 bases from V and 2 bases from J, with 18 bases between. This CDR3 comprises 14 residues. Germline loops: CDR1 MDHEN, CDR2 SYDVKM. The CDR3 region has the DNA TGTGCCACCGGGGGTATCGGGGCGACCTACGAGCAGTACTTC. Translated: CATGGIGATYEQYF.

This clonotype occurred many times. V and J are TRBV7-2 and TRBJ2-5; weak D call: TRBD1 (6 bases). There are 16 residues in the CDR3. The V gene's germline CDR1 is SGHTA and CDR2 FQGNSA. Trimming cost V 1 base and J 2 bases, with 14 bases left between them. The CDR3 region is CASSLEDRPGQETQYF. As DNA, the CDR3 is TGTGCCAGCAGCTTAGAAGACAGGCCCGGGCAAGAGACCCAGTACTTC.

The chain is built from TRBV20-1 and TRBJ1-1, with TRBD1 as a possible D gene (5 bases). The CDR3 contains 13 residues. The V and J ends lost 7 bases and 0 bases respectively, with 12 bases between them. The germline V gene encodes CDR1 DFQATT and CDR2 SNEGSKA (reference sequence). This CDR3 is CSVPTEVNTEAFF. The CDR3 DNA reads TGCAGTGTCCCGACAGAGGTGAACACTGAAGCTTTCTTT.

Only a few counts were recorded for this clonotype. The gene calls are TRBV2 and TRBJ2-7; D might be TRBD1 (5 bases). The V and J ends lost 5 bases and 3 bases respectively, with 8 bases between them. The CDR3 covers 12 residues. From germline, CDR1 is SNHLY and CDR2 FYNNEI. In DNA, the CDR3 is TGTGCCAGCAGTTATCAGGGCTACGAGCAGTACTTC. Translated, it gives CASSYQGYEQYF.

This clonotype was found a few times. The chain has TRBV9 and TRBJ1-1; D is unclear. Between the trimmed V and J ends, which lost 4 bases and 1 base, there was a span of 8 bases. The CDR3 totals 13 residues. Germline lookup yields CDR1 SGDLS and CDR2 YYNGEE. As DNA, the CDR3 is TGTGCCAGCAGCATGTTAGGGAACACTGAAGCTTTCTTT. As protein: CASSMLGNTEAFF.

The sample holds many counts of this clonotype. The genes are TRBV4-3 and TRBJ1-2; no clear D. Germline V gene data show CDR1 as LGHNA and CDR2 as YSLEER. The length of the CDR3 is 14 residues. V lost 1 base and J 8 bases, leaving 14 bases between the germline ends. The CDR3 reads CASSQGVSPGGYTF. The CDR3 DNA reads as TGCGCCAGCAGCCAAGGTGTATCACCGGGGGGCTACACCTTC.

The J gene is TRBJ2-7, the V gene TRBV18, with 10 positions matching TRBD1. The V and J ends lost 6 bases and 6 bases, in that order; junction bases with no gene match: 11. The V gene's germline CDR1 is KGHSH and CDR2 LQKENI. CDR3 length: 15 residues. As DNA, the CDR3 is TGTGCCAGCTCTCCCTCGGGGACAGGGGTAGGCGAGCAGTACTTC. Encoded protein: CASSPSGTGVGEQYF.

The chain links TRBV12-3 or TRBV12-4 to TRBJ2-4, with 7 bases lining up with TRBD2. The V gene end was trimmed by 3 bases and the J gene end by 4 bases; junction bases not matched to a gene: 6. This CDR3 contains 15 residues. CDR3 protein: CASSFGGLQKNIQYF. The CDR3 coding sequence is TGTGCCAGCAGTTTCGGGGGACTACAGAAAAACATTCAGTACTTC.

This clonotype was detected ten times or more. The chain employs TRBV4-1 and TRBJ2-7; D is possibly TRBD1 (6 bases). Trimming stripped 1 base from V and 5 bases from J, with 12 bases between. There are 14 residues in the CDR3. CDR1 and CDR2 (germline): MGHRA, YSYEKL. As DNA, the CDR3 is TGCGCCAGCAGCCAAGTGCAGGGGCGCAACGAGCAGTACTTC. Residues: CASSQVQGRNEQYF.

This clonotype showed up many times. The V and J genes are TRBV19 and TRBJ2-2, with a possible D match to TRBD1 (5 bases). Deletions cut 11 bases from V and 6 bases from J, with 19 bases between. CDR3 length equals 14 residues. Germline V CDR1 and CDR2: LNHDA, SQIVND (reference sequence). CDR3 amino acids: CASQKGINAGELFF. As DNA, the CDR3 is TGTGCCTCTCAAAAGGGGATAAACGCCGGGGAGCTGTTTTTT.

This clonotype was found a few times. The rearrangement uses TRBV29-1 and TRBJ1-1; TRBD1 agrees at 9 bases. Germline CDR1 SQVTM, CDR2 ANQGSEA. The J segment lost 6 bases and the V segment lost 7 bases, leaving 6 bases of the junction unmatched. The CDR3 runs to 12 residues. CDR3 in DNA: TGCAGCGGGGGACAGGGTGAAGCTGAAGCTTTCTTT. It translates to CSGGQGEAEAFF. Complete variable domain (other parts from reference TRBV29-1 and TRBJ1-1): SAVISQKPSRDICQRGTSLTIQCQVDSQVTMMFWYRQQPGQSLTLIATANQGSEATYESGFVIDKFPISRPNLTFSTLTVSNMSPEDSSIYLCSGGQGEAEAFFGQGTRLTVV.

Many counts were recorded for this clonotype. V and J are TRBV10-3 and TRBJ2-1; tentatively, D is TRBD1 or TRBD2 (5 bases each). The CDR3 is 17 amino acids. V dropped 0 bases and J dropped 0 bases, with 12 bases sitting between them. Germline CDR1 and CDR2: ENHRY and SYGVKD. The CDR3 here is CAISESGDGLSYNEQFF. CDR3 DNA: TGTGCCATCAGTGAGTCGGGGGACGGCCTCTCCTACAATGAGCAGTTCTTC.

The chain employs TRBV28 and TRBJ1-2; 8 bases align to TRBD1. The length of the CDR3 is 17 residues. Germline CDR1 is MDHEN and CDR2 is SYDVKM. V dropped 2 bases and J dropped 0; count of bases not matched to a gene: 8. CDR3 sequence: CASSLPTTGGANYGYTF. The CDR3 DNA follows: TGTGCCAGCAGTTTACCCACCACAGGGGGAGCTAACTATGGCTACACCTTC.

V gene TRBV12-5 combines with J gene TRBJ2-1, with D perhaps being TRBD1 or TRBD2 (5 bases each). V was clipped by 8 bases and J by 9 bases, with 23 bases between them. The length of the CDR3 is 15 residues. Per the germline V gene, CDR1 is LGHNT and CDR2 is FRNRAP. CDR3 loop: CASTFWDPVGREQFF. CDR3 in DNA: TGTGCTAGTACTTTTTGGGACCCCGTAGGTCGTGAGCAGTTCTTC.

This sequence joins TRBV5-1 and TRBJ1-6, with D tentatively TRBD1 (6 bases). CDR3 length: 16 amino acids. Trimming left V 5 bases short and J 0 bases short, with 12 bases between. The germline V gene has CDR1 SGHRS and CDR2 YFSETQ. CDR3 in DNA: TGCGCCAGCAGTACAGGGCCGAGCTCCTATAATTCACCCCTCCACTTT. Protein: CASSTGPSSYNSPLHF.